The next 6 T cell receptor beta chains were all read from a single sample in a study of T cells after posttransplantation cyclophosphamide (dated by TCRdb to the mid-2010s). The library was made by the immunoSEQ multiplex PCR assay. Entries here come from immuneACCESS through TCRdb and include only in-frame sequences with V and J called. Some clones fail to appear in such tables; in the studies checked, an unresolved V gene covers under half of the shortfall, and the cause of the remainder is unknown. The table gives around 35,000 clones for this sample, with none occurring only once. 1.2% of the sample lies in the top ten. Source material: PBMCs. All receptors come from a girl aged 10 to 17 in good health, CMV-negative, and a related stem cell transplant donor.

V is TRBV29-1 and J is TRBJ1-1; D not certain. The germline V gene has CDR1 SQVTM and CDR2 ANQGSEA. Trimming cost V 5 bases and J 8 bases, with 9 bases left between them. The CDR3 extends over 10 amino acids. The CDR3 DNA reads as TGCAGCGTTATCACGGTAGAAGCTTTCTTT. Translation: CSVITVEAFF.

The chain combines TRBV25-1 with TRBJ1-2; D perhaps matches TRBD1 (6 bases). This CDR3 is 15 amino acids long. Trimming removed 1 base at V and 4 bases at J, with 13 bases between. CDR1 is MGHDK, CDR2 SYGVNS, per germline. The CDR3, as DNA: TGTGCCAGCAGTGAATCGTGGACAGCCGGCTATGGCTACACCTTC. It encodes CASSESWTAGYGYTF.

This chain links TRBV6-6 with TRBJ1-1, with D possibly TRBD1 on 5 matching bases. Germline lookup yields CDR1 MNHNY and CDR2 SVGAGI (reference sequence). The CDR3 length is 15 residues. Between the trimmed V and J ends, which lost 1 base and 4 bases, there was a span of 13 bases. In DNA form, the CDR3 reads TGTGCCAGCAGTTACTTCGGGGGGTTTGGCACTGAAGCTTTCTTT. Encoded protein: CASSYFGGFGTEAFF.

In its sample, this clone was seen many times. This chain connects TRBV6-5 to TRBJ2-3, with TRBD1 matching 9 bases. The CDR3 totals 14 residues. Germline V gene sequence: CDR1 MNHEY, CDR2 SVGAGI. Unmatched junction bases numbered 6, after V lost 6 bases and J lost 5 bases. The CDR3 coding sequence is TGTGCCAGCAGCAGGGACAGGGTCAGAGATACGCAGTATTTT. Protein sequence: CASSRDRVRDTQYF.

There are a few counts of this clone. CDR3 sequence: CASSPWTEDTQYF. Written as DNA, the CDR3 is TGTGCCAGCAGCCCTTGGACAGAAGATACGCAGTATTTT. The genes are TRBV7-9 and TRBJ2-3; D might be TRBD1 (6 bases). Trimming removed 5 bases at V and 5 bases at J, with 11 bases between. The CDR3 loop spans 13 amino acids. Germline CDR1 is SEHNR and CDR2 is FQNEAQ (reference sequence).

To note about this clone: This clone may be a read error of a much larger clone one base away. The rearrangement uses TRBV10-1 and TRBJ2-1, with D perhaps TRBD1 (5 bases). The germline V gene has CDR1 WNHNN and CDR2 SYGVQD (reference sequence). The CDR3 spans 12 residues. V dropped 2 bases and J dropped 13 bases, with 12 bases sitting between them. The CDR3 DNA is TGCGCCAGCAGTGAGCCTTCAAGGGGTCAGTTCTTC. As protein: CASSEPSRGQFF.